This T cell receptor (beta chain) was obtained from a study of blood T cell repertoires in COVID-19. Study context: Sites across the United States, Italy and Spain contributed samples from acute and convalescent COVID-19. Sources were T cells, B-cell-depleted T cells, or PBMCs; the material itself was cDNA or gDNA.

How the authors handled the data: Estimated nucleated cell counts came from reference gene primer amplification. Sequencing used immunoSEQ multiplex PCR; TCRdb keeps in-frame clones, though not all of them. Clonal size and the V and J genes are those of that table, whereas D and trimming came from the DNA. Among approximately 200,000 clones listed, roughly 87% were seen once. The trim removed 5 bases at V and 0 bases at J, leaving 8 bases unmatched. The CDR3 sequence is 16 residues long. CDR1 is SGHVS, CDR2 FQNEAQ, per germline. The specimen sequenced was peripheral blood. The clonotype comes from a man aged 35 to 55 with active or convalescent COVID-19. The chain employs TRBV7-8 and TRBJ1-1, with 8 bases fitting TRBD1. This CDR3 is CASSARDRKMNTEAFF. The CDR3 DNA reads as TGTGCCAGCAGCGCCAGGGACAGGAAAATGAACACTGAAGCTTTCTTT.